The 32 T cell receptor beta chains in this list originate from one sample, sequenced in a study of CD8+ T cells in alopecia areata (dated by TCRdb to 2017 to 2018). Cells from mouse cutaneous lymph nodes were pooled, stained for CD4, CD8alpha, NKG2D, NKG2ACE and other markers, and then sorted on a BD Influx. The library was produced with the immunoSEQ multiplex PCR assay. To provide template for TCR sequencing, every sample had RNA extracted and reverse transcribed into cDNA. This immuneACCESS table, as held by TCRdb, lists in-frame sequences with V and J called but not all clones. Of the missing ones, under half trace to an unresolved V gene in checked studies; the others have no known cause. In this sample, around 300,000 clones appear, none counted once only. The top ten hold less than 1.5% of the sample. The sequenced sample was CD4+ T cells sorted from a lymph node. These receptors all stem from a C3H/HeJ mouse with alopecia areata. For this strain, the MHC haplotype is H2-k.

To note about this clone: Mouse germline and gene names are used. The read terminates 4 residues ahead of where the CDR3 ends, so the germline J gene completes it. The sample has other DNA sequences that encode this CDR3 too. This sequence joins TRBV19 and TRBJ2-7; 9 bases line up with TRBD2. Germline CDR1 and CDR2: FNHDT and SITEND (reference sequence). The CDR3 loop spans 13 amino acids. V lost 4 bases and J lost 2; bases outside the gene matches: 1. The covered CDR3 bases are TGTGCCAGCAGTTCTGGGGGGGCCTAT. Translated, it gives CASSSGGAY. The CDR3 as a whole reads CASSSGGAYEQYF.

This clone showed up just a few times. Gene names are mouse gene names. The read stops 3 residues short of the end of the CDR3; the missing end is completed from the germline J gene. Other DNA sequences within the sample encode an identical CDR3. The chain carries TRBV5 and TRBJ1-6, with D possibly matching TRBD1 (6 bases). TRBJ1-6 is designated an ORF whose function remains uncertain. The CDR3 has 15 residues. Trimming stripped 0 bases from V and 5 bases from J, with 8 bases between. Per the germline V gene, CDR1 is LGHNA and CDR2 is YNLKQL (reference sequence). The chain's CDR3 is CASSQETGNNSPLYF. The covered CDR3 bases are TGTGCCAGCAGCCAAGAGACAGGAAATAATTCGCCC.

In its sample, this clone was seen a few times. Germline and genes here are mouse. CDR3 DNA, as far as it was read: TGTGCCAGCAGCAGACACAATAATTCGCCC. Protein product: CASSRHNNSP. In full, the CDR3 is CASSRHNNSPLYF. The rearrangement uses TRBV19 and TRBJ1-6; D gene uncertain. The read gets to within 3 residues of the CDR3 end, and the germline J gene fills in the rest. TRBJ1-6 is an open reading frame whose function is uncertain. V was pared by 5 bases and J by 5 bases, with 8 bases between. This CDR3 spans 13 amino acids. Germline V gene data show CDR1 as FNHDT and CDR2 as SITEND (reference sequence).

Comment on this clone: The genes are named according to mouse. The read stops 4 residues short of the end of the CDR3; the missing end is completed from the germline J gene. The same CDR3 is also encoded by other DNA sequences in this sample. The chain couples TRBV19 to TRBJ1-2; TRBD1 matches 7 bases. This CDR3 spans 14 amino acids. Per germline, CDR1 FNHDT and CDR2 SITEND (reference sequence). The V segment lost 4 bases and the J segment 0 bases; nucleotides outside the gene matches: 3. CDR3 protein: CASSRDRSNSDYTF. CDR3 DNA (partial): TGTGCCAGCAGTCGGGACAGATCAAACTCC.

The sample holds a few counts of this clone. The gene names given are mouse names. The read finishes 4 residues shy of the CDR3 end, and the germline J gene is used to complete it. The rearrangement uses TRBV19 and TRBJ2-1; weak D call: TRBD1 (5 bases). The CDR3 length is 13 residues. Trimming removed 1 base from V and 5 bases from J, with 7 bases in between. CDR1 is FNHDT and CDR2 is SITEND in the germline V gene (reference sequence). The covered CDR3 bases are TGTGCCAGCAGTATATACAGGAATGCT. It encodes CASSIYRNA. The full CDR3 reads CASSIYRNAEQFF.

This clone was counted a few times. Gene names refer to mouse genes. The part of the CDR3 DNA that was read is TGTGCCAGCAGTCTACAGGGGGCTAGTCAAAAC. This gives the protein CASSLQGASQN. The full CDR3 reads CASSLQGASQNTLYF. The rearrangement links TRBV19 to TRBJ2-4; 9 nucleotides match TRBD1. The read is 4 residues too short to cover the CDR3 end, so that end is filled in from the germline J gene. The germline CDR1 and CDR2 sequences are FNHDT and SITEND (reference sequence). Unmatched junction bases numbered 3, after V lost 4 bases and J lost 0 bases. The length of the CDR3 is 15 residues.

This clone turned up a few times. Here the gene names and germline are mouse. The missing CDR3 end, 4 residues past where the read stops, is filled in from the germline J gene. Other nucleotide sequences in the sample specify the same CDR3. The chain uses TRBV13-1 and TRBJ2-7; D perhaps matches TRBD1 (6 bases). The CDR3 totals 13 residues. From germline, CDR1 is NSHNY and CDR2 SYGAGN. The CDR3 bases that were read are TGTGCCAGCAGTGAGCAGGGGAGTTAT. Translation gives CASSEQGSY. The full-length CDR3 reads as CASSEQGSYEQYF.

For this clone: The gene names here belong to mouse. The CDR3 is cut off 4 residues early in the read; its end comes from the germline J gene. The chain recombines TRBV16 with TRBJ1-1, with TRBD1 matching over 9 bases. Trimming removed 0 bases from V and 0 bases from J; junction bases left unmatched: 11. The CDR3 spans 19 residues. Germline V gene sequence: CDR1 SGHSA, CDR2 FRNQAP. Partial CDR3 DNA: TGTGCAAGCAGCTTAGAAGATCGGGACAGGGAGAGGGCAAACACA. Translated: CASSLEDRDRERANT. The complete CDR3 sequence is CASSLEDRDRERANTEVFF.

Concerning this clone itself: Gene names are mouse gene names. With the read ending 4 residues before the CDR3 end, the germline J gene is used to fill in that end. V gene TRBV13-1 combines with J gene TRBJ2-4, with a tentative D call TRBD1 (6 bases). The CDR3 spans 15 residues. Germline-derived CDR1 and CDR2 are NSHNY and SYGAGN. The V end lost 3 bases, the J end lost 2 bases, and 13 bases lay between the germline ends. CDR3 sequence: CASSGNRDNQNTLYF. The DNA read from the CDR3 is TGTGCCAGCAGTGGGAACCGGGACAATCAAAAC.

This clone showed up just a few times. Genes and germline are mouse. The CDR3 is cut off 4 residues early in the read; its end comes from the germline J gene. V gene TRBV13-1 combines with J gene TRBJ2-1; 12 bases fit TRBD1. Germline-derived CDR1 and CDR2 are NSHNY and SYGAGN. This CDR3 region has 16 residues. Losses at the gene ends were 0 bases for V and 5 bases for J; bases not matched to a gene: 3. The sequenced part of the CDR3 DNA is TGTGCCAGCAGTGATGCAGGGACAGGGGGCGATGCT. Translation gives CASSDAGTGGDA. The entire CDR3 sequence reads CASSDAGTGGDAEQFF.

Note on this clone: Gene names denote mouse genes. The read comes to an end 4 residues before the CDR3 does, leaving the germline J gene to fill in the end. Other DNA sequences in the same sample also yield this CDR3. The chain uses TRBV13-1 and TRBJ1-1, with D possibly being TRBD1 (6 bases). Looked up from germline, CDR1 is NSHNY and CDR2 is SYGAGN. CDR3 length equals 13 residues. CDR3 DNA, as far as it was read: TGTGCCAGCAGTGATCAGGGGAGGACA. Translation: CASSDQGRT. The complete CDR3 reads CASSDQGRTEVFF.

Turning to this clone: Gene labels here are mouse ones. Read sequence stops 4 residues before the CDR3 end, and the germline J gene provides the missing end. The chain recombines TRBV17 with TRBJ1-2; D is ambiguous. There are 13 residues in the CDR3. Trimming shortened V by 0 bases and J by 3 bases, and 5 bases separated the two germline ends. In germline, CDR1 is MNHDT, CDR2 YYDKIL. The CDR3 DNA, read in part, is TGTGCTAGCAGTAGAGATTGGGACTCC. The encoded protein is CASSRDWDS. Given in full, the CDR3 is CASSRDWDSDYTF.

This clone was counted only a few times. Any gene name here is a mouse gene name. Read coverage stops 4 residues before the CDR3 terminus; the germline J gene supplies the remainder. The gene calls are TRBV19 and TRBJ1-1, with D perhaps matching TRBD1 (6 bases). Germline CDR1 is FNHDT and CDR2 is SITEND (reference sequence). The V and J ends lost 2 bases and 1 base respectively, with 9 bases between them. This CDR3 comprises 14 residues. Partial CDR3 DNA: TGTGCCAGCAGTATTCCAGGGGAAAACACA. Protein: CASSIPGENT. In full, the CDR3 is CASSIPGENTEVFF.

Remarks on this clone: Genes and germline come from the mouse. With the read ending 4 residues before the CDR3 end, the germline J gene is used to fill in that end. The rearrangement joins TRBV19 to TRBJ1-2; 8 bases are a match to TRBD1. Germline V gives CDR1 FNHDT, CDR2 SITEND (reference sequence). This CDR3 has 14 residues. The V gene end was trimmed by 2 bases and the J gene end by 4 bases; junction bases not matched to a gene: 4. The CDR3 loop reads CASSIDRGASDYTF. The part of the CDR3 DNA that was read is TGTGCCAGCAGTATCGACAGGGGCGCCTCC.

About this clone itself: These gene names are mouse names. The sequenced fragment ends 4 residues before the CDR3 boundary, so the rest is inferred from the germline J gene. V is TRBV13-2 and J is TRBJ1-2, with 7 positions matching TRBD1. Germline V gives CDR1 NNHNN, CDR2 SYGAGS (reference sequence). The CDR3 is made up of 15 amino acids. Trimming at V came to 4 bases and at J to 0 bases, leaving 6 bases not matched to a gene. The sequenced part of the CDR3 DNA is TGTGCCAGCGGTCCCCCGGGACAGACAAACTCC. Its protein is CASGPPGQTNS. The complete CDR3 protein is CASGPPGQTNSDYTF.

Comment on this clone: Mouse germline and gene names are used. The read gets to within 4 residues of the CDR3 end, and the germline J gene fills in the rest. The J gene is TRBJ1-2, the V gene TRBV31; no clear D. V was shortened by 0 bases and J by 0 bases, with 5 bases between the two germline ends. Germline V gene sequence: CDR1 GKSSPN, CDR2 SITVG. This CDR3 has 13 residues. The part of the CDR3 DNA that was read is TGTGCCTGGAGTCTAAACACAAACTCC. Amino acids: CAWSLNTNS. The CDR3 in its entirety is CAWSLNTNSDYTF.

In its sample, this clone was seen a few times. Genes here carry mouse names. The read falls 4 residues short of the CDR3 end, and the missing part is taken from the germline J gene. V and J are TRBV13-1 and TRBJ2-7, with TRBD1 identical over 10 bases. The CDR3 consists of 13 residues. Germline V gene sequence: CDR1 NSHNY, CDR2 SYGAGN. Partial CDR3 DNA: TGTGCCAGCAGTGGGGGGACAGGGGAT. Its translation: CASSGGTGD. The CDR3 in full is CASSGGTGDEQYF.

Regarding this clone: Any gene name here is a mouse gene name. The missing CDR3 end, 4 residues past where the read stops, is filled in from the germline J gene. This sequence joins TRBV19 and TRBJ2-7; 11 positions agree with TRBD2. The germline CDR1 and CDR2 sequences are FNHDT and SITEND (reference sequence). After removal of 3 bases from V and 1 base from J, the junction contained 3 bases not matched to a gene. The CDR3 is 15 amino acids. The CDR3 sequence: CASSTRTGGSYEQYF. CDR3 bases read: TGTGCCAGCAGTACAAGGACTGGGGGGTCCTAT.

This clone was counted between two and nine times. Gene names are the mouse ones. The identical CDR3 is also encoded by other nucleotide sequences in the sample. The CDR3: CASSQEGEDTQYF. The covered CDR3 bases are TGTGCCAGCAGCCAAGAAGGGGAAGAC. This chain uses TRBV5 with TRBJ2-5, with D tentatively TRBD1 (5 bases). The read ends 4 residues shy of where the CDR3 ends; the end is completed using the germline J gene. Germline V gene data show CDR1 as LGHNA and CDR2 as YNLKQL (reference sequence). This CDR3 has 13 residues.

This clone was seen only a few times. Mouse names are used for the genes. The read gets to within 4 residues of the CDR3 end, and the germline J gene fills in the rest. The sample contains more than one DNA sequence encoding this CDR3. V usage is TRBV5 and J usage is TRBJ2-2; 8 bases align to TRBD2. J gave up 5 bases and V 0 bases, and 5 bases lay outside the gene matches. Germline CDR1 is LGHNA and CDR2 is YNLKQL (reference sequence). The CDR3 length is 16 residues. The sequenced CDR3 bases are TGTGCCAGCAGCCAAGATCTGGGGGGAGGGACCGGG. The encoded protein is CASSQDLGGGTG. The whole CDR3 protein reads CASSQDLGGGTGQLYF.

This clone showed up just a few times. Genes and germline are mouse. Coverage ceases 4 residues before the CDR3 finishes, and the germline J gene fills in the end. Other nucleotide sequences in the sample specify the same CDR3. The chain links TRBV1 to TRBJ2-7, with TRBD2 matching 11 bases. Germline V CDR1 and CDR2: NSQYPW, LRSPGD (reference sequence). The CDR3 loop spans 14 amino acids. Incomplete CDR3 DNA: TGCACCTGCAGTGCAGGGGACTGGGGGTAT. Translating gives CTCSAGDWGY. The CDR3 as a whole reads CTCSAGDWGYEQYF.

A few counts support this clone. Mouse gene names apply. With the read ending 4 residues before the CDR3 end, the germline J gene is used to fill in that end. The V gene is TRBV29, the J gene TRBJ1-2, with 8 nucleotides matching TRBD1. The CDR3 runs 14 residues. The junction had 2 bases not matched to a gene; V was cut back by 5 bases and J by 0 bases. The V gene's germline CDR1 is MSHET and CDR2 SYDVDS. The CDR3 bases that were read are TGTGCTAGCAGTCGACAGGGGACAAACTCC. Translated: CASSRQGTNS. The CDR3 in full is CASSRQGTNSDYTF.

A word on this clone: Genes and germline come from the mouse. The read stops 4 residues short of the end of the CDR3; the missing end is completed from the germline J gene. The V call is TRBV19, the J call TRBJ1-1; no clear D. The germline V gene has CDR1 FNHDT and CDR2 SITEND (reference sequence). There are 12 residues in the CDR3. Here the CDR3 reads CASSIKFGEVFF. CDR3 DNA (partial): TGTGCCAGCAGTATTAAGTTTGGA.

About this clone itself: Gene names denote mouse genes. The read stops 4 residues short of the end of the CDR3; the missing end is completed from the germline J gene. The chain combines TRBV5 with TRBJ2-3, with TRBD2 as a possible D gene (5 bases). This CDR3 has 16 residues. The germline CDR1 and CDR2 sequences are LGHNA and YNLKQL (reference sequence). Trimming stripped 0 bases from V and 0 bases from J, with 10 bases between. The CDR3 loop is CASSQDPWESAETLYF. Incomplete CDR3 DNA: TGTGCCAGCAGCCAAGATCCCTGGGAAAGTGCAGAA.

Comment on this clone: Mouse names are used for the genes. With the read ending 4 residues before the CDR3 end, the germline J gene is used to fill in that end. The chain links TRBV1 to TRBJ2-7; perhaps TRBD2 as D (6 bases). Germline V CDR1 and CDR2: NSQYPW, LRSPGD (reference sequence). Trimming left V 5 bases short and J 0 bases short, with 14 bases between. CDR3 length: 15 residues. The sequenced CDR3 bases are TGCACCTGCAGTCCCCCTCTTGGGGGCTCCTAT. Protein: CTCSPPLGGSY. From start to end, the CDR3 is CTCSPPLGGSYEQYF.

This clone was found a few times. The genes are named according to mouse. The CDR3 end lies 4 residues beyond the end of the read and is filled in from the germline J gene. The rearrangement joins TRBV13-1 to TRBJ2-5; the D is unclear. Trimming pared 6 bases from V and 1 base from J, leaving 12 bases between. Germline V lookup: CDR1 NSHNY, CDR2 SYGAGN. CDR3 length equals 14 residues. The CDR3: CASTPDSYQDTQYF. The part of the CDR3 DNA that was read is TGTGCCAGCACCCCCGACTCTTACCAAGAC.

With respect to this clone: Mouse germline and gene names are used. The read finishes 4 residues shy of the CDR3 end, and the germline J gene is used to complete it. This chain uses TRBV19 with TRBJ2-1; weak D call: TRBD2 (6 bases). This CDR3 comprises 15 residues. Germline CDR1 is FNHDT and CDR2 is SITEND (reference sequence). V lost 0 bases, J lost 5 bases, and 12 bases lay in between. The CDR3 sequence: CASSIGGVSHAEQFF. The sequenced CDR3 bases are TGTGCCAGCAGTATAGGGGGGGTTAGTCATGCT.

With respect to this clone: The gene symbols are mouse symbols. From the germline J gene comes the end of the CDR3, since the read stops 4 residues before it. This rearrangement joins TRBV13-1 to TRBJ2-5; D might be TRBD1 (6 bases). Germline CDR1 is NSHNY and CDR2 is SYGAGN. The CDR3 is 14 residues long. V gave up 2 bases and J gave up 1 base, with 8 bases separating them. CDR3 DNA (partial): TGTGCCAGCAGTGAGGACAGCTACCAAGAC. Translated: CASSEDSYQD. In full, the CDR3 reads CASSEDSYQDTQYF.

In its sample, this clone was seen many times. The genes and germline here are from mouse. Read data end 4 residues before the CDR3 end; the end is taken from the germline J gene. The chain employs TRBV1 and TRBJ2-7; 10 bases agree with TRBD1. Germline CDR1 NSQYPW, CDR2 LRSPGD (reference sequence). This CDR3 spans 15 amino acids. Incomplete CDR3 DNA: TGCACCTGCAGTGGATCGGGGACAGGGGAAGAT. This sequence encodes CTCSGSGTGED. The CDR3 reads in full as CTCSGSGTGEDEQYF.

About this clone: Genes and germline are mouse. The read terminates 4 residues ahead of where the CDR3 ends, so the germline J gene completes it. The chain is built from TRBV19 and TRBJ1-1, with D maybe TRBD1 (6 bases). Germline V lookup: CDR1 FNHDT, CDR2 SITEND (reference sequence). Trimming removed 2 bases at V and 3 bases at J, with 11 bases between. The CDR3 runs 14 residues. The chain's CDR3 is CASSIEGVYTEVFF. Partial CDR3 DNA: TGTGCCAGCAGTATCGAGGGGGTCTACACA.

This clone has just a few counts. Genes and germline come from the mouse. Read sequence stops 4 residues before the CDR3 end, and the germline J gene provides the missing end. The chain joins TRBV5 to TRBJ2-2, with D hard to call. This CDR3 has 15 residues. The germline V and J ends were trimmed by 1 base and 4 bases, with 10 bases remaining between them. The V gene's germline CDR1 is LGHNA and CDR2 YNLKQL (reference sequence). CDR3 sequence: CASSQARIGTGQLYF. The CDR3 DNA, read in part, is TGTGCCAGCAGCCAAGCCAGGATAGGCACCGGG.

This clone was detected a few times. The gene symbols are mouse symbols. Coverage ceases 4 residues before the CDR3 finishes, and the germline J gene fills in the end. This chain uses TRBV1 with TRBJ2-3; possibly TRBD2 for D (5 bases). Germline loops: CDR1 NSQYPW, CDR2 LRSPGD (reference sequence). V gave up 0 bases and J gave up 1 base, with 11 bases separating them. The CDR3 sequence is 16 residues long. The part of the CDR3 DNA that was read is TGCACCTGCAGTGCAGAATGGGGTGATGGTGCAGAA. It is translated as CTCSAEWGDGAE. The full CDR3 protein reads CTCSAEWGDGAETLYF. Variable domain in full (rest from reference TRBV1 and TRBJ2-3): VTLLEQNPRWRLVPRGQAVNLRCILKNSQYPWMSWYQQDLQKQLQWLFTLRSPGDKEVKSLPGADYLATRVTDTELRLQVANMSQGRTLYCTCSAEWGDGAETLYFGSGTRLTVL.